The source of this T cell receptor (beta chain) is a study of blood T cell repertoires in COVID-19. Study summary: Sample material is recorded as cDNA or gDNA derived from T cells, B-cell-depleted T cells, or PBMCs.

The germline V and J ends were trimmed by 0 bases and 2 bases, with 10 bases remaining between them. Germline-derived CDR1 and CDR2 are SGHKS and YYEKEE (reference sequence). The CDR3 sequence is 15 residues long. Per the authors' pipeline: It was from reference gene primer amplification that nucleated cell counts were estimated. The assay was immunoSEQ multiplex PCR, and TCRdb's table has in-frame clones only and misses some. V and J calls plus clone size are reproduced from that table; the DNA served to infer D and trimming. The data contain 20,000 to 30,000 clones, approximately 94% of them singletons.

V gene TRBV5-5 combines with J gene TRBJ2-3, with D uncertain. The sequence was collected from a human donor in a cohort sampled during active COVID-19. The sequenced sample was peripheral blood. CDR3 in DNA: TGTGCCAGCAGCTTGGGGGCGCTCAACACAGATACGCAGTATTTT. As protein: CASSLGALNTDTQYF.